Listed here are 16 T cell receptor beta chains from one sample, sequenced in a study of blood T cell repertoires in COVID-19. Measured with immunoSEQ multiplex PCR; TCRdb has only the in-frame clones, and not every one. The data contain approximately 210,000 clones, around four fifths of them singletons. The sequenced sample consisted of peripheral blood. These receptor sequences come from a woman older than 75 with COVID-19, enrolled during active disease.

The chain combines TRBV6-5 with TRBJ2-7; TRBD1 aligns across 11 bases. CDR3 length: 14 residues. With 4 bases clipped from V and 4 bases from J, the junction kept 3 bases outside the gene matches. Germline values: CDR1 MNHEY, CDR2 SVGAGI. The CDR3 DNA follows: TGTGCCAGCAGTTTTCGGGACAGGGGGTACGAGCAGTACTTC. It translates to CASSFRDRGYEQYF.

This clone was counted between two and nine times. The chain recombines TRBV9 with TRBJ2-1; tentatively, D is TRBD2 (7 bases). The CDR3 totals 16 residues. The germline gives CDR1 SGDLS, CDR2 YYNGEE. Deletions cut 3 bases from V and 4 bases from J, with 17 bases between. The CDR3 sequence: CASSAQIGGPYNEQFF. The CDR3 DNA follows: TGTGCCAGCAGCGCCCAAATCGGGGGGCCGTACAATGAGCAGTTCTTC.

V and J are TRBV5-1 and TRBJ1-2; D possibly corresponds to TRBD1 (6 bases). Germline V lookup: CDR1 SGHRS, CDR2 YFSETQ. V gave up 1 base and J gave up 8 bases, with 18 bases separating them. The CDR3 runs 15 residues. The CDR3 loop is CASSLSDSSYGGYTF. The CDR3 nucleotides are TGCGCCAGCAGCTTGTCGGACAGTTCCTATGGCGGCTACACCTTC. The full variable domain, its missing parts supplied by reference TRBV5-1 and TRBJ1-2, is KAGVTQTPRYLIKTRGQQVTLSCSPISGHRSVSWYQQTPGQGLQFLFEYFSETQRNKGNFPGRFSGRQFSNSRSEMNVSTLELGDSALYLCASSLSDSSYGGYTFGSGTRLTVV.

The chain couples TRBV5-1 to TRBJ1-1; 8 bases agree with TRBD1. V lost 0 bases and J lost 5; bases outside the gene matches: 3. Germline CDR1 reads SGHRS; CDR2 reads YFSETQ. The length of the CDR3 is 14 residues. CDR3 protein: CASSLVTGDTEAFF. The CDR3, as DNA: TGCGCCAGCAGCTTGGTGACAGGGGATACTGAAGCTTTCTTT.

The chain carries TRBV27 and TRBJ2-2, with 9 bases that match TRBD2. CDR3 length: 16 residues. Germline CDR1 reads MNHEY; CDR2 reads SMNVEV (reference sequence). Trimming removed 6 bases from V and 5 bases from J; junction bases left unmatched: 10. The CDR3 spells CASSIGAGLATGELFF. The CDR3 DNA sequence: TGTGCCAGCAGCATTGGGGCGGGACTAGCAACCGGGGAGCTGTTTTTT.

The gene calls are TRBV7-9 and TRBJ1-4, with no clear D. Looked up from germline, CDR1 is SEHNR and CDR2 is FQNEAQ (reference sequence). CDR3 length: 13 residues. The V end was cut by 1 base, the J end by 4 bases, with 4 bases between. The CDR3 nucleotides read TGTGCCAGCAGCTTAGACGGTAATGAAAAACTGTTTTTT. It yields the protein CASSLDGNEKLFF.

The genes are TRBV6-1 and TRBJ2-3; the match to TRBD1 covers 9 bases. Looked up from germline, CDR1 is MNHNS and CDR2 is SASEGT. The V gene end was trimmed by 2 bases and the J gene end by 2 bases; junction bases not matched to a gene: 5. There are 16 residues in the CDR3. DNA for the CDR3: TGTGCCAGCAGTGAATCGGGGACAGGGTCCACAGATACGCAGTATTTT. Its translation: CASSESGTGSTDTQYF.

V is TRBV18 and J is TRBJ2-7, with 8 bases matching TRBD1. CDR1 is KGHSH and CDR2 is LQKENI in the germline V gene. Losses at the gene ends were 3 bases for V and 12 bases for J; bases not matched to a gene: 10. There are 13 residues in the CDR3. The CDR3 bases are TGTGCCAGCTCACCCTCAGGGGGCTTCTCCTGGTACTTC. Its protein product is CASSPSGGFSWYF.

The V gene is TRBV20-1, the J gene TRBJ1-4, with a weak D call TRBD1 (6 bases). V was cut by 3 bases and J by 7 bases, with 12 bases left in between. Germline V lookup: CDR1 DFQATT, CDR2 SNEGSKA (reference sequence). The CDR3 contains 13 residues. The CDR3 is CSASGGGGEKLFF. The DNA of the CDR3 is TGCAGTGCTAGTGGGGGAGGGGGTGAAAAACTGTTTTTT.

The chain carries TRBV6-2 or TRBV6-3 and TRBJ2-3; TRBD1 aligns across 9 bases. CDR1 and CDR2 (germline): MNHEY, SVGEGT. This CDR3 is 17 amino acids long. The V gene end was trimmed by 5 bases and the J gene end by 3 bases; junction bases not matched to a gene: 12. The CDR3 spells CASSLSRQTGGTDTQYF. In DNA form, the CDR3 reads TGTGCCAGCAGTCTCAGCCGTCAGACAGGGGGGACAGATACGCAGTATTTT.

This chain links TRBV28 with TRBJ2-6; possibly TRBD2 for D (7 bases). This CDR3 comprises 17 residues. Trimming left V 2 bases short and J 0 bases short, with 11 bases between. The germline V gene encodes CDR1 MDHEN and CDR2 SYDVKM. The CDR3: CASSLAGASSGANVLTF. The CDR3 nucleotides read TGTGCCAGCAGTTTAGCGGGGGCTAGCTCTGGGGCCAACGTCCTGACTTTC. The full variable domain, with the rest looked up from reference TRBV28 and TRBJ2-6, is DVKVTQSSRYLVKRTGEKVFLECVQDMDHENMFWYRQDPGLGLRLIYFSYDVKMKEKGDIPEGYSVSREKKERFSLILESASTNQTSMYLCASSLAGASSGANVLTFGAGSRLTVL.

This chain joins TRBV5-1 and TRBJ2-1, with TRBD2 matching over 11 bases. Germline V lookup: CDR1 SGHRS, CDR2 YFSETQ. Trimming took 0 bases from V and 4 from J; bases not matched to a gene: 3. The CDR3 is 16 residues long. This chain's CDR3 is CASSLESSGGYNEQFF. The CDR3 region has the DNA TGCGCCAGCAGCTTGGAATCTAGCGGGGGGTACAATGAGCAGTTCTTC.

The chain has TRBV5-5 and TRBJ1-1; 10 bases fit TRBD1. The CDR3 length is 13 residues. Germline assignment: CDR1 SGHKS and CDR2 YYEKEE (reference sequence). Germline trimming cut 4 bases from V and 4 bases from J; bases unmatched to any gene: 1. In DNA, the CDR3 is TGTGCCAGCAGCCGGACAGGGGGCACTGAAGCTTTCTTT. Its protein is CASSRTGGTEAFF.

V is TRBV10-3 and J is TRBJ1-5; possibly TRBD1 for D (6 bases). V lost 8 bases and J lost 4, with 15 bases in between. CDR1 and CDR2 (germline): ENHRY, SYGVKD. The CDR3 is made up of 14 amino acids. CDR3 loop: CAIWDQGLNQPQHF. The CDR3 nucleotides read TGTGCCATCTGGGACCAGGGGTTGAATCAGCCCCAGCATTTT.

The chain couples TRBV5-1 to TRBJ1-4; D remains ambiguous. The CDR3 extends over 14 amino acids. With 0 bases removed from V and 8 bases from J, the gap between germline ends came to 11 bases. The germline CDR1 and CDR2 sequences are SGHRS and YFSETQ. The CDR3 region is CASSLGGDWEKLFF. The DNA for the CDR3 is TGCGCCAGCAGCTTGGGCGGGGATTGGGAAAAACTGTTTTTT.

The V gene is TRBV5-1, the J gene TRBJ2-2, with 10 nucleotides matching TRBD2. The V and J ends lost 0 bases and 4 bases, in that order; junction bases with no gene match: 3. Germline values: CDR1 SGHRS, CDR2 YFSETQ. This CDR3 spans 16 amino acids. CDR3 DNA: TGCGCCAGCAGCTTGGAGCGGGGGGGTACCACCGGGGAGCTGTTTTTT. Translated: CASSLERGGTTGELFF.